This is a list of T cell receptor beta chains from one sample in a study of cytomegalovirus exposure and HLA in healthy donors. Assay: immunoSEQ multiplex PCR; the TCRdb copy retains only in-frame clones and omits some. The sample records some 180,000 clones, roughly 80% being singletons. The source material was PBMCs. The receptors come from a man aged 35 to 55 in good health and CMV-seropositive. CDR3s include the opening cysteine and the closing phenylalanine or tryptophan. The D gene is left open where the match is weak. Part of the rows lack a size; the others show once, few, many or a class for expanded clones.

j_call clone_size v_call d_call cdr3_nt cdr3_aa
TRBJ1-6 NA TRBV7-8 NA TGTGCCAGCAGCTTAGAACGGGCAGGGTTCTATAATTCACCCCTCCACTTT CASSLERAGFYNSPLHF
TRBJ2-7 NA TRBV4-1 NA TGCGCCAGCAGCCAAGATCGGGTTGAGGGCTCCGAGCAGTACTTC CASSQDRVEGSEQYF
TRBJ2-7 NA TRBV6-1 NA TGTGCCAGCAGTGACGGGGACAAGAGCTCCTACGAGCAGTACTTC CASSDGDKSSYEQYF
TRBJ2-5 NA TRBV5-1 NA TGCGCCAGCAGCCCCTTAGCCTCCTATGAGCAGTACTTC CASSPLASYEQYF
TRBJ2-1 NA TRBV25-1 NA TGTGCCAGCGGAGCGGGGACAGGTAGATACAATGAGCAGTTCTTC CASGAGTGRYNEQFF
TRBJ2-1 NA TRBV19 TRBD2 TGTGCCAGTAGCACCCTCGGGACTAGCGGAATAGGGGAGCAGTTCTTC CASSTLGTSGIGEQFF
TRBJ1-5 NA TRBV2 TRBD1 TGTGCCAGCGGGACAGGGGTGAATCAGCCCCAGCATTTT CASGTGVNQPQHF
TRBJ2-7 NA TRBV6-5 NA TGTGCCAGCAGTTACGGTCCAGGTGGCGCCCACGAGCAGTACTTC CASSYGPGGAHEQYF
TRBJ2-7 NA TRBV27 NA TGTGCCAGGCTCGGGACTGATCCCCTACGAGAGCAGTACTTC CARLGTDPLREQYF
TRBJ2-1 NA TRBV10-3 TRBD2 TGTGCCATCAGTTGGGGGGGACTAGGCTCCTACAATGAGCAGTTCTTC CAISWGGLGSYNEQFF
TRBJ1-1 NA TRBV7-2 TRBD1 TGTGCCAGCAGGGGGACAGACAGACCGAGAGGGAAAGCTTTCTTT CASRGTDRPRGKAFF
TRBJ1-3 NA TRBV5-1 NA TGCGCCAGCAGAGGGGGGGCAGCCGACTCTGGAAACACCATATATTTT CASRGGAADSGNTIYF
TRBJ1-6 NA TRBV4-1 NA TGCGCCAGCAGCCAAGACAGGAATGGATATAATTCACCCCTCCACTTT CASSQDRNGYNSPLHF
TRBJ2-7 few TRBV2 NA TGTGCCAGCAGGGGAGACTTTGACGAGCAGTACTTC CASRGDFDEQYF
TRBJ1-3 NA TRBV7-9 NA TGTGCCAGCAGCCCGGACATTGGACGTCGGAGTAGGGGAAACACCATATATTTT CASSPDIGRRSRGNTIYF
TRBJ1-2 NA TRBV6-5 TRBD1 TGTGCCAGCAGTTACGGGGGACAGGCCCGAAACTATGGCTACACCTTC CASSYGGQARNYGYTF
TRBJ2-7 NA TRBV27 TRBD1 TGTGCCAGCAGTTCTGGGACAGGGTTTTACGAGCAGTACTTC CASSSGTGFYEQYF
TRBJ1-5 NA TRBV15 TRBD1 TGTGCCACCAGCAGACCGGGACAGGGGAATCAGCCCCAGCATTTT CATSRPGQGNQPQHF
TRBJ2-3 NA TRBV28 TRBD2 TGTGCCAGCAGTTTTGTAGCGGGAGGGTTGTATTTT CASSFVAGGLYF
TRBJ2-3 NA TRBV6-5 TRBD2 TGTGCCAGCAGTTACATTAGCGGGAGAGGGGCCGTGTATTTT CASSYISGRGAVYF
TRBJ1-1 NA TRBV6-1 NA TGTGCCAGCAGTGTTGCCAGGGTCGCGGGGACTGAAGCTTTCTTT CASSVARVAGTEAFF
TRBJ2-3 NA TRBV4-3 NA TGCGCCAGCAGCCAAGGTGTTATCCTAGCGCTCACAGATACGCAGTATTTT CASSQGVILALTDTQYF
TRBJ2-7 NA TRBV5-4 NA TGTGCCAGCAGCTTGGGGGCGGGGACCTACGAGCAGTACTTC CASSLGAGTYEQYF
TRBJ1-4 NA TRBV28 TRBD1 TGTGCCAGCAGTTTGTCCGGGACAGGGGGCCAAAAACTGTTTTTT CASSLSGTGGQKLFF
TRBJ2-3 NA TRBV7-9 TRBD2 TGTGCCAGCAGCTTAAGGGCTAGCGGGGCCACAGATACGCAGTATTTT CASSLRASGATDTQYF
TRBJ2-1 NA TRBV15 NA TGTGCCACCGTTGCTAGTGGAGGTGGCGACAATGAGCAGTTCTTC CATVASGGGDNEQFF
TRBJ1-2 few TRBV5-4 TRBD1 TGTGCCAGCAGCTCGACAGGGGCCTATGGCTACACCTTC CASSSTGAYGYTF
TRBJ2-3 NA TRBV30 TRBD2 TGTGCCTGGAGTAGGGGCGGGAGGGCTTCCACAGATACGCAGTATTTT CAWSRGGRASTDTQYF
TRBJ2-7 NA TRBV10-3 TRBD2 TGTGCCAGCCGGGACTACTACGAGCAGTACTTC CASRDYYEQYF
TRBJ2-5 NA TRBV25-1 TRBD1 TGTGCCAGCAGTGACGGGGGACAGGGAGTCGAGACCCAGTACTTC CASSDGGQGVETQYF
TRBJ2-2 NA TRBV4-2 NA TGTGCCAGCAGCCCCGGGAAGGCCCCGAGTGACGGGGAGCTGTTTTTT CASSPGKAPSDGELFF
TRBJ2-1 NA TRBV7-2 TRBD2 TGTGCCAGCAGCTCTCCCGCGACTAGCGCCACCTACAATGAGCAGTTCTTC CASSSPATSATYNEQFF
TRBJ1-1 few TRBV18 NA TGTGCCAGCTCACCACTAGGGGAGGAGACTGAAGCTTTCTTT CASSPLGEETEAFF
TRBJ1-1 NA TRBV11-2 NA TGTGCCAGCAGCTTAGACGGGGGGGAGAGGAAGTCTGAAGCTTTCTTT CASSLDGGERKSEAFF
TRBJ1-1 once TRBV28 TRBD1 TGTGCCAGCGGTTTAACACAGGGGAGCACTGAAGCTTTCTTT CASGLTQGSTEAFF
TRBJ1-2 NA TRBV20-1 NA TGCAGTGCTAGGGGGGGATGCTACACCTTC CSARGGCYTF
TRBJ2-7 few TRBV7-9 TRBD1 TGTGCCAGCAGCTTGGAGACAGGGGGCTACGAGCAGTACTTC CASSLETGGYEQYF
TRBJ2-7 NA TRBV7-8 TRBD2 TGTGCCAGCAGCGTCCATTCGGGGGGGGGCGAGCAGTACTTC CASSVHSGGGEQYF
TRBJ1-2 NA TRBV7-2 NA TGTGCCAGCAGCTTAGTATCGGGAGCTGGCTACACCTTC CASSLVSGAGYTF
TRBJ2-1 NA TRBV4-2 NA TGTGCCAGCAGCCAAGGCTTCGGGAGCTCCTACAATGAGCAGTTCTTC CASSQGFGSSYNEQFF
TRBJ2-7 few TRBV28 NA TGTGCCAGCAGTTTAGACAGCTACGAGCAGTACTTC CASSLDSYEQYF
TRBJ1-6 NA TRBV21-1 NA TGTGCCAGCAGCTCCGGGGACAGGCGGCATAATTCACCCCTCCACTTT CASSSGDRRHNSPLHF
TRBJ1-1 NA TRBV29-1 NA TGCAGCGTTGTGCGGCAGGGTGGGGCTTTCTTT CSVVRQGGAFF
TRBJ2-2 NA TRBV29-1 TRBD2 TGCAGCGTTGCTAGCGGGACGAACACCGGGGAGCTGTTTTTT CSVASGTNTGELFF
TRBJ1-6 NA TRBV7-3 TRBD1 TGTGCCAGCAGCTTAACCGGACAGGGAAACTCACCCCTCCACTTT CASSLTGQGNSPLHF
TRBJ1-3 NA TRBV6-1 TRBD1 TGTGCCAGCAGTGAAGCGGCGGCAGGGGGCTTTGGAAACACCATATATTTT CASSEAAAGGFGNTIYF
TRBJ1-2 NA TRBV6-1 TRBD1 TGTGCCAGCGCTGGACAGGCATATTATGGCTACACCTTC CASAGQAYYGYTF
TRBJ1-1 NA TRBV19 TRBD1 TGTGCCAGTAGTACCCCTGGAGGGGGCTTGGGCGACACTGAAGCTTTCTTT CASSTPGGGLGDTEAFF
TRBJ2-3 NA TRBV4-2 TRBD1 TGTGCCAGCAGCCAAGATACAGGGGCGGTAGATACGCAGTATTTT CASSQDTGAVDTQYF